The 11 T cell receptor beta chains reported below all come from one sample, sequenced in a study of tissue T cells after allogeneic stem cell transplantation. Time point here: mouse harvest day 7 after allogeneic transplant. Mouse grafts combined 10^7 T-cell-depleted bone marrow cells with 10^6 splenic CD5+ T cells. Assay used: immunoSEQ multiplex PCR; TCRdb lists only in-frame clones, some missing. The sample yields thousands of clones, 40% to 60% seen once. Sequences were obtained from gut tissue. Receptors were obtained from a female BALB/c mouse given C57BL/6 T cells with graft-versus-host disease after an allogeneic hematopoietic cell transplant.

Turning to this clone: Mouse names are used for the genes. The CDR3 is cut off 1 residue early in the read; its end comes from the germline J gene. The genes are TRBV26 and TRBJ2-7; perhaps TRBD1 as D (6 bases). This CDR3 spans 12 amino acids. Deletions cut 4 bases from V and 7 bases from J, with 11 bases between. Germline V CDR1 and CDR2: KGHPV, FQNQEV (reference sequence). The CDR3 spells CASSPQGGEQYF. The CDR3 DNA, read in part, is TGTGCCAGCAGTCCACAGGGAGGCGAACAGTAC.

A word on this clone: Each gene name is a mouse one. The read ends 1 residue before the CDR3 terminus; that terminus is restored from the germline J gene. V gene TRBV26 combines with J gene TRBJ2-5; 7 positions match TRBD2. Germline loops: CDR1 KGHPV, CDR2 FQNQEV (reference sequence). The CDR3 has 15 amino acids. V shed 2 bases and J 6 bases; nucleotides not matched to a gene: 8. The sequenced CDR3 bases are TGTGCCAGCAGTCTGCCGGGCGCGGGGGGGGACACCCAGTAC. Translated, it gives CASSLPGAGGDTQY. The full-length CDR3 reads as CASSLPGAGGDTQYF. The full variable domain, its missing parts supplied by reference TRBV26 and TRBJ2-5, is NSKVIQTPRYLVKGQGQKAKMRCIPEKGHPVVFWYQQNKNNEFKFLINFQNQEVLQQIDMTEKRFSAECPSNSPCSLEIQSSEAGDSALYLCASSLPGAGGDTQYFGPGTRLLVL.

In its sample, this clone was seen a few times. Mouse names are used for the genes. The read terminates 1 residue ahead of where the CDR3 ends, so the germline J gene completes it. This chain joins TRBV15 and TRBJ2-7, with D unclear. V was cut by 1 base and J by 4 bases, with 5 bases left in between. Per the germline V gene, CDR1 is SGHND and CDR2 is FRSKSL. This CDR3 comprises 12 residues. The sequenced part of the CDR3 DNA is TGTGCCAGCAGTTTAGACGGGTATGAACAGTAC. It specifies CASSLDGYEQY. The CDR3 in its entirety is CASSLDGYEQYF.

As concerns this clone: The listed genes are named as in mouse. Incomplete CDR3 DNA: TGTGCCAGCAGTCTGTGGACAGGGGGGAACGAAAGATTATTT. Translating gives CASSLWTGGNERLF. The CDR3, in full, reads CASSLWTGGNERLFF. The chain uses TRBV26 and TRBJ1-4; 10 positions agree with TRBD1. The read stops 1 residue short of the end of the CDR3; the missing end is completed from the germline J gene. The germline V gene encodes CDR1 KGHPV and CDR2 FQNQEV (reference sequence). J was trimmed by 5 bases and V by 1 base; bases with no gene match: 1. The CDR3 spans 15 residues.

For this clone: Mouse gene names and germline throughout. The CDR3 end is not reached by the read, which stops 1 residue before it; the germline J gene fills it in. The chain is built from TRBV19 and TRBJ2-2, with D perhaps TRBD1 (6 bases). Germline-derived CDR1 and CDR2 are FNHDT and SITEND (reference sequence). The CDR3 length is 14 residues. Trimming pared 4 bases from V and 3 bases from J, leaving 10 bases between. The part of the CDR3 DNA that was read is TGTGCCAGCAGTGCCAGGGGCGACACCGGGCAGCTCTAC. Translation gives CASSARGDTGQLY. The whole CDR3 protein reads CASSARGDTGQLYF.

This clone was seen only a few times. The germline and genes are mouse ones. The read gets to within 1 residue of the CDR3 end, and the germline J gene fills in the rest. The genes are TRBV15 and TRBJ2-7; D call uncertain. The CDR3 sequence is 13 residues long. The germline V gene encodes CDR1 SGHND and CDR2 FRSKSL. The ends were cut back, 1 base at V and 0 bases at J, with 4 bases in the middle. The sequenced part of the CDR3 DNA is TGTGCCAGCAGTTTAGGGGGCTCCTATGAACAGTAC. Its translation is CASSLGGSYEQY. From start to end, the CDR3 is CASSLGGSYEQYF.

Details on this clone: Mouse names are used for the genes. The CDR3 DNA, read in part, is TGTGCCAGCAGTTGGACAGGGGCAAACACAGAAGTCTTC. It is translated as CASSWTGANTEVF. The CDR3 in full is CASSWTGANTEVFF. This rearrangement joins TRBV13-3 to TRBJ1-1; TRBD1 aligns across 9 bases. The CDR3 end lies 1 residue beyond the end of the read and is filled in from the germline J gene. Per the germline V gene, CDR1 is NNHDY and CDR2 is SYVADS. This CDR3 has 14 amino acids. V lost 4 bases, J lost 0 bases, and 1 base stayed unmatched.

A note on this clone: Mouse germline and gene names are used. The read ends 1 residue early relative to the CDR3; the germline J gene fills the gap. The rearrangement uses TRBV26 and TRBJ2-2; TRBD2 aligns across 7 bases. Germline V gene sequence: CDR1 KGHPV, CDR2 FQNQEV (reference sequence). The CDR3 runs to 15 residues. After removal of 3 bases from V and 0 bases from J, the junction contained 1 base not matched to a gene. The CDR3 loop is CASSLWGANTGQLYF. CDR3 DNA (partial): TGTGCCAGCAGTCTATGGGGGGCAAACACCGGGCAGCTCTAC.

With respect to this clone: All gene names here are mouse names. With the read ending 1 residue before the CDR3 end, the germline J gene is used to fill in that end. This chain links TRBV3 with TRBJ1-1; no reliable D call. The germline V gene encodes CDR1 SNHLY and CDR2 FYNGKV (reference sequence). Trimming took 5 bases from V and 1 from J, leaving 2 bases between them. The CDR3 runs to 11 residues. Partial CDR3 DNA: TGTGCCAGCAGCGGAAACACAGAAGTCTTC. Translation: CASSGNTEVF. The CDR3, in full, reads CASSGNTEVFF.

This clone was found a few times. Each gene name is a mouse one. The CDR3 extends 1 residue past the end of the read, so its final part is completed from the germline J gene. V usage is TRBV15 and J usage is TRBJ2-5, with D unclear. The CDR3 has 12 amino acids. Germline V gene data show CDR1 as SGHND and CDR2 as FRSKSL. V was trimmed by 1 base and J by 6 bases, leaving 5 bases between them. The CDR3: CASSLGSDTQYF. The part of the CDR3 DNA that was read is TGTGCCAGCAGTTTAGGCAGTGACACCCAGTAC.

This clone was seen only a few times. Any gene name here is a mouse gene name. The sequenced fragment ends 1 residue before the CDR3 boundary, so the rest is inferred from the germline J gene. V and J are TRBV24 and TRBJ2-7; tentatively, D is TRBD2 (6 bases). The CDR3 has 14 residues. CDR1 is KGHTA and CDR2 is FRNEEI in the germline V gene. Between the trimmed V and J ends, which lost 2 bases and 3 bases, there was a span of 11 bases. The sequenced CDR3 bases are TGTGCCAGCAGTCTGCTCCTGGGGCACTATGAACAGTAC. It encodes CASSLLLGHYEQY. The complete CDR3 sequence is CASSLLLGHYEQYF.